This TCR beta chain was found in a study of post-analysis software for immune sequencing data. About the research overall: The patients showed relapsing-remitting, secondary progressive and progressive-relapsing multiple sclerosis courses. Overall study results and limits: F measure grouped same-batch samples tightly together. Diversity measured as normalized Chao1 was significantly lower in multiple sclerosis patients than in controls. TRBV5-6, TRBV5-1 and TRBV20-1 were among roughly 5 TRBV segments more frequent in patients than controls.

Unique molecular identifiers were present in the TCR beta cDNA libraries. Each batch of 1 to 10 million T cells produced a few hundred thousand cDNA molecules. TCRdb re-derived calls from the PCR reads in MiXCR, one entry per CDR3 protein. The top ten clones hold 4.5% to 7.5% of a sample with about 540,000 distinct CDR3 sequences, roughly 34% of them seen once. The V and J ends lost 5 bases and 4 bases respectively, with 11 bases between them. The length of the CDR3 is 13 residues. Of note for this clonotype: Antigen unknown.

The V gene is TRBV12-3 or TRBV12-4, the J gene TRBJ1-2; D is unclear. The sequenced sample was blood. This clonotype originated in a girl under 18 with multiple sclerosis. The CDR3 coding sequence is TGTGCCAGCAGTCCCGGCAGCTCCTATGGCTACACCTTC. Its protein product is CASSPGSSYGYTF.